This entry lists 20 T cell receptor beta chains sequenced from one sample in a study of blood T cell repertoires in COVID-19 (dated by TCRdb to 2018 to 2021). Receptor libraries were prepared by the immunoSEQ multiplex PCR assay. What TCRdb holds here is the immuneACCESS table cut down to in-frame rearrangements. Part of the clones is not present; checked against another copy, under half of the missing clones reflect an unresolved V gene, and the others are unexplained. The sample records about 100,000 clones, around 88% of which are singletons. The ten largest clonotypes hold less than 2% of the sample. What was sequenced was peripheral blood. These receptors were taken from an older man with acute or convalescent COVID-19.

The genes are TRBV7-9 and TRBJ2-3, with TRBD2 matching over 7 bases. Germline lookup yields CDR1 SEHNR and CDR2 FQNEAQ (reference sequence). The J segment lost 3 bases and the V segment lost 4 bases, leaving 10 bases of the junction unmatched. The CDR3 runs to 16 residues. The CDR3 DNA sequence: TGTGCCAGCAGCTCGGGGGGTGGCTCCAGGACAGATACGCAGTATTTT. Its translation is CASSSGGGSRTDTQYF.

The V call is TRBV10-3, the J call TRBJ1-5; 9 positions match TRBD1. Per the germline V gene, CDR1 is ENHRY and CDR2 is SYGVKD. V lost 3 bases to trimming and J lost 4 bases; unmatched junction nucleotides: 10. The CDR3 consists of 17 residues. The DNA for the CDR3 is TGTGCCATCAGTGACATCCCCGGACAGGGGCATAATCAGCCCCAGCATTTT. This translates into CAISDIPGQGHNQPQHF.

The genes are TRBV19 and TRBJ1-2; D might be TRBD1 (6 bases). V was shortened by 4 bases and J by 0 bases, with 18 bases between the two germline ends. Germline CDR1 reads LNHDA; CDR2 reads SQIVND (reference sequence). The CDR3 loop spans 17 amino acids. For the CDR3, the DNA is TGTGCCAGTAGTAGCCTCACTGGGACACTTGCTAACTATGGCTACACCTTC. Protein sequence: CASSSLTGTLANYGYTF.

This clone was observed a handful of times. This rearrangement joins TRBV5-4 to TRBJ2-1; 14 bases match TRBD2. Trimming took 3 bases from V and 7 from J; bases not matched to a gene: 6. Germline V gives CDR1 SGHNT, CDR2 YYREEE (reference sequence). This CDR3 has 16 amino acids. The CDR3 protein is CASSSTGTSGRNEQFF. Here the CDR3 DNA reads TGTGCCAGCAGCTCAACCGGGACTAGCGGGAGAAATGAGCAGTTCTTC. The entire variable domain, with the rest obtained from reference TRBV5-4 and TRBJ2-1, is as follows: ETGVTQSPTHLIKTRGQQVTLRCSSQSGHNTVSWYQQALGQGPQFIFQYYREEENGRGNFPPRFSGLQFPNYSSELNVNALELDDSALYLCASSSTGTSGRNEQFFGPGTRLTVL.

The gene calls are TRBV28 and TRBJ2-7; weak D call: TRBD2 (5 bases). V was pared by 0 bases and J by 7 bases, with 13 bases between. Germline-derived CDR1 and CDR2 are MDHEN and SYDVKM. The CDR3 length is 14 residues. The DNA for the CDR3 is TGTGCCAGCAGTTTATGGGCGGGCCCGGGGGAGCAGTACTTC. This gives the protein CASSLWAGPGEQYF.

The CDR3 spells CASSLVPGQGFTDTQYF. The CDR3 nucleotides read TGTGCCAGCAGCTTAGTTCCGGGACAGGGGTTCACAGATACGCAGTATTTT. The chain links TRBV7-9 to TRBJ2-3, with 10 bases aligning to TRBD1. The CDR3 contains 17 residues. Germline V CDR1 and CDR2: SEHNR, FQNEAQ (reference sequence). J lost 2 bases, V lost 1 base, and 6 bases had no gene match. The entire variable domain, with the rest obtained from reference TRBV7-9 and TRBJ2-3, is as follows: DTGVSQNPRHKITKRGQNVTFRCDPISEHNRLYWYRQTLGQGPEFLTYFQNEAQLEKSRLLSDRFSAERPKGSFSTLEIQRTEQGDSAMYLCASSLVPGQGFTDTQYFGPGTRLTVL.

The chain uses TRBV4-3 and TRBJ2-2, with no clear D. CDR1 is LGHNA and CDR2 is YSLEER in the germline V gene. V lost 0 bases and J lost 10, with 12 bases in between. The CDR3 consists of 14 residues. For the CDR3, the DNA is TGCGCCAGCAGCCAAGATCCCGTGGGCGTGGAGCTGTTTTTT. Its protein product is CASSQDPVGVELFF.

The CDR3 loop is CATRTDQETQYF. The CDR3 bases are TGCGCCACCCGGACAGATCAAGAGACCCAGTACTTC. The J gene is TRBJ2-5, the V gene TRBV5-1; D possibly corresponds to TRBD1 (6 bases). Between the trimmed V and J ends, which lost 9 bases and 2 bases, there was a span of 11 bases. The V gene's germline CDR1 is SGHRS and CDR2 YFSETQ. The CDR3 contains 12 residues.

The chain recombines TRBV7-9 with TRBJ2-5; 8 bases agree with TRBD1. V was clipped by 5 bases and J by 4 bases; unmatched bases: 9. Germline CDR1 is SEHNR and CDR2 is FQNEAQ (reference sequence). The CDR3 contains 15 residues. CDR3 residues: CASSRTGQVGETQYF. The CDR3 coding sequence is TGTGCCAGCAGCCGGACGGGACAGGTTGGAGAGACCCAGTACTTC.

J is TRBJ1-1 and V is TRBV27; weak D call: TRBD1 (6 bases). The ends were cut back, 2 bases at V and 0 bases at J, with 7 bases in the middle. The V gene's germline CDR1 is MNHEY and CDR2 SMNVEV (reference sequence). The CDR3 length is 14 residues. CDR3 in DNA: TGTGCCAGCAGTTTACAGGGGATGAACACTGAAGCTTTCTTT. Its translation: CASSLQGMNTEAFF.

The chain couples TRBV19 to TRBJ2-5; weak D call: TRBD2 (8 bases). CDR1 and CDR2 (germline): LNHDA, SQIVND (reference sequence). CDR3 length: 14 residues. V lost 3 bases and J lost 5, with 13 bases in between. The CDR3 sequence: CASSILAGQETQYF. CDR3 sequence (DNA): TGTGCCAGTAGTATTTTAGCGGGACAGGAGACCCAGTACTTC.

This chain uses TRBV28 with TRBJ2-1, with TRBD2 matching 10 bases. The CDR3 is 18 residues long. Germline V lookup: CDR1 MDHEN, CDR2 SYDVKM. With V trimmed by 2 bases and J by 4 bases, 11 bases remained unmatched. Here the CDR3 DNA reads TGTGCCAGCAGTTTAATTTATAGGGCTAGCGGGAGTTACAATGAGCAGTTCTTC. Its protein is CASSLIYRASGSYNEQFF.

V usage is TRBV19 and J usage is TRBJ2-3; 7 bases agree with TRBD1. V shed 1 base, J shed 1 base, and the junction held 5 bases outside the gene matches. There are 16 residues in the CDR3. Germline CDR1 and CDR2: LNHDA and SQIVND (reference sequence). This CDR3 is CASSIGRDRGTDTQYF. The CDR3 DNA sequence: TGTGCCAGTAGTATAGGTCGGGACAGAGGCACAGATACGCAGTATTTT.

The chain recombines TRBV19 with TRBJ2-5; 9 bases are a match to TRBD2. V lost 4 bases and J lost 7; bases outside the gene matches: 7. CDR3 length: 14 amino acids. The germline CDR1 and CDR2 sequences are LNHDA and SQIVND (reference sequence). The CDR3 here is CASSSGGRAGTQYF. CDR3 sequence (DNA): TGTGCCAGTAGTAGTGGCGGGAGGGCCGGGACCCAGTACTTC.

The chain carries TRBV7-2 and TRBJ1-1; the D is unclear. Trimming shortened V by 2 bases and J by 10 bases, and 14 bases separated the two germline ends. The length of the CDR3 is 13 residues. The germline gives CDR1 SGHTA, CDR2 FQGNSA. CDR3 region: CASSLSLNTGAFF. CDR3 sequence (DNA): TGTGCCAGCAGCTTAAGTCTGAACACGGGAGCTTTCTTT.

This chain uses TRBV5-5 with TRBJ2-1; weak D call: TRBD2 (5 bases). The CDR3 loop spans 16 amino acids. Per germline, CDR1 SGHKS and CDR2 YYEKEE (reference sequence). V lost 1 base and J lost 5, with 16 bases in between. The CDR3: CASSLFVRVRDNEQFF. The CDR3 bases are TGTGCCAGCAGCTTGTTCGTTAGGGTGAGGGACAATGAGCAGTTCTTC.

The chain combines TRBV19 with TRBJ2-7; TRBD2 agrees at 11 bases. The CDR3 runs to 14 residues. Germline values: CDR1 LNHDA, CDR2 SQIVND (reference sequence). With 5 bases clipped from V and 6 bases from J, the junction kept 6 bases outside the gene matches. CDR3 coding DNA: TGTGCCAGTAGTTCGACTAGCGGGATAGGCGAGCAGTACTTC. Its translation is CASSSTSGIGEQYF.

The chain uses TRBV7-2 and TRBJ2-5; TRBD1 matches 8 bases. The CDR3 runs 14 residues. The germline V gene has CDR1 SGHTA and CDR2 FQGNSA. V lost 3 bases to trimming and J lost 2 bases; unmatched junction nucleotides: 2. CDR3 amino acids: CASSLTGAQETQYF. The CDR3, as DNA: TGTGCCAGCAGCTTGACAGGGGCGCAAGAGACCCAGTACTTC.

As DNA, the CDR3 is TGTGCCAGCAGTCACCTTCAACAGACAGGGGCGAACACCGGGGAGCTGTTTTTT. Amino acid sequence: CASSHLQQTGANTGELFF. The V and J genes are TRBV6-6 and TRBJ2-2; the match to TRBD1 covers 8 bases. The germline V gene encodes CDR1 MNHNY and CDR2 SVGAGI (reference sequence). This CDR3 region has 18 residues. After removal of 5 bases from V and 0 bases from J, the junction contained 11 bases not matched to a gene.

This chain uses TRBV19 with TRBJ1-5; D gene ambiguous. The ends were cut back, 0 bases at V and 5 bases at J, with 8 bases in the middle. CDR1 LNHDA and CDR2 SQIVND come from the germline V gene (reference sequence). This CDR3 has 14 residues. The CDR3 sequence: CASSIDPSDQPQHF. DNA for the CDR3: TGTGCCAGTAGTATAGACCCGTCGGATCAGCCCCAGCATTTT.